The clone carrying this T cell receptor (beta chain) was seen only a few times. Its cognate antigen is unknown. Germline V gene data show CDR1 as MNHNS and CDR2 as SASEGT. Trimming shortened V by 4 bases and J by 2 bases, and 15 bases separated the two germline ends. The CDR3 runs to 15 residues. This sample is part of a study of T cell repertoires in cytomegalovirus infection. Overall study: Researchers turned to recently identified HLA-C-restricted CMV epitopes as well as well-studied HLA-B-restricted ones.

TCRdb called the reads again in MiXCR, with one record for every CDR3 protein. The data hold about 770,000 distinct CDR3 sequences, with 25% to 30% observed a single time. The source material was cultured CD8+ T cells from PBMCs, sampled from culture after CMV antigen stimulation. This sequence originates from a human donor in good health (CMV status not recorded). Some clones in this sample may be carry-over from other donors' samples. This chain uses TRBV6-1 with TRBJ2-7; D is unresolved. CDR3 sequence reads: CASSGFSGEPYEQYF. The CDR3 DNA sequence: TGTGCCAGCAGTGGGTTTTCGGGTGAACCCTACGAGCAGTACTTC.